This is a list of T cell receptor beta chains from one sample in a study of T cells expressing NK-cell markers. TCRdb re-called the 5' RACE reads and catalogs CDR3 proteins one per entry, DNA excluded. In all, the sample yields over 250,000 distinct CDR3 sequences. Sequencing used blood T cells: a sorted CD56 or NKG2C T cell subset, CD4+ or CD8+ T cells, or bulk PBMC T cells (not recorded which). Receptors were obtained from a woman between 18 and 70 years old in good health. Both conserved end residues are part of each CDR3. Fields, in order: J gene, V gene, CDR3 length, CDR3 protein.

TRBJ1-1,TRBV9,12,CASSAGQGSAFF
TRBJ1-1,TRBV20-1,13,CSAVGRGLTEAFF
TRBJ2-7,TRBV7-2,16,CASSVGLAGGPYEQYF
TRBJ1-5,TRBV6-5,17,CASRYTDRQYDNQPQHF
TRBJ2-1,TRBV6-1,17,CASSGLAGDNSYNEQFF
TRBJ2-1,TRBV29-1,15,CSVEDVQRLGYEQFF
TRBJ1-6,TRBV7-3,13,CASSLQNNSPLHF
TRBJ1-5,TRBV4-2,18,CASSPSWGTGGSNQPQHF
TRBJ2-2,TRBV7-9,17,CATPSLAGGSNTGELFF
TRBJ2-1,TRBV27,15,CASSFVTSGYNEQFF
TRBJ2-6,TRBV23-1,16,CASSQSGSSGANVLTF
TRBJ2-5,TRBV30,11,CACSGGETQYF
TRBJ2-5,TRBV10-3,12,CAIKGSAETQYF
TRBJ2-2,TRBV7-9,16,CASSYSGTSSTGELFF
TRBJ1-3,TRBV18,16,CASSPPSQSSGNTIYF
TRBJ2-1,TRBV12-3/TRBV12-4,15,CASSSGQASYNEQFF
TRBJ1-6,TRBV3-1,18,CASSQDGILSAPNSPLHF
TRBJ1-4,TRBV11-2,13,CASSSLGRVELFF
TRBJ1-6,TRBV12-3/TRBV12-4,17,CASSTPGTGENNSPLHF
TRBJ2-1,TRBV30,15,CAWSSPGTSMGGQFF
TRBJ2-1,TRBV12-5,15,CASGLGDRERNEQFF
TRBJ2-2,TRBV19,13,CASTVAGIGELFF
TRBJ2-1,TRBV7-9,14,CASSSDRGGNEQFF
TRBJ2-3,TRBV4-2,13,CASKGGAEDTQYF
TRBJ2-2,TRBV5-4,14,CASSATGGPGELFF
TRBJ2-1,TRBV20-1,16,CSARGLAANSYNEQFF